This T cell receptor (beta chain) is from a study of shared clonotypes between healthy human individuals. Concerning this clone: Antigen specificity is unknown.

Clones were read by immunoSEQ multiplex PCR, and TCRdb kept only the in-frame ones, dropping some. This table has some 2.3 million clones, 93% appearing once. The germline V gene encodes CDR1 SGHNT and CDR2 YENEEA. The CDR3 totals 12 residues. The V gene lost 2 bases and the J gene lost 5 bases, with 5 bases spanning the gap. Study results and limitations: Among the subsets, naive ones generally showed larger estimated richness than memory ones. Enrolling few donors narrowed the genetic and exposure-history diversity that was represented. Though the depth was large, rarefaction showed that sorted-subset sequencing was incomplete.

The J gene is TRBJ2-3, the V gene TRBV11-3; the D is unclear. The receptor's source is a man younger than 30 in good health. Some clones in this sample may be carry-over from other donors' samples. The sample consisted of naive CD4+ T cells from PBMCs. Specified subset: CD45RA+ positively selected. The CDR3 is CASSLSQDTQYF. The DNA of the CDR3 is TGTGCCAGCAGCTTAAGCCAAGATACGCAGTATTTT.